One and the same sample provided the 5 T cell receptor beta chains below, sequenced in a study of blood T cell repertoires in COVID-19 (dated by TCRdb to the early 2020s). The method was the immunoSEQ multiplex PCR assay. This immuneACCESS table, as held by TCRdb, lists in-frame sequences with V and J called but not all clones. Of the missing ones, under half trace to an unresolved V gene in checked studies; the others have no known cause. This sample has some 220,000 clones in its table, and around 82% of those were observed once. The ten largest clones add up to roughly 6.7% of the sample. Sequenced: peripheral blood. The receptor source for this set is a woman aged 65 to 85 with acute or convalescent COVID-19.

This clone came up a few times. V gene TRBV3-1 (or the pseudogene TRBV3-2) combines with J gene TRBJ1-1; 8 bases align to TRBD1. The length of the CDR3 is 13 residues. Germline V gives CDR1 LGHDT, CDR2 YNNKEL (reference sequence). J lost 4 bases, V lost 5 bases, and 3 bases had no gene match. The CDR3 DNA reads as TGTGCCAGCAGCTTTGGGACAGGCACTGAAGCTTTCTTT. The encoded protein is CASSFGTGTEAFF.

This clone was detected only once. The chain carries TRBV2 and TRBJ1-4, with 8 bases lining up with TRBD1. V lost 3 bases to trimming and J lost 3 bases; unmatched junction nucleotides: 3. The CDR3 runs to 15 residues. The germline V gene has CDR1 SNHLY and CDR2 FYNNEI. In DNA, the CDR3 is TGTGCCAGCAGTGATAGGACAGGGTCTAATGAAAAACTGTTTTTT. Its translation: CASSDRTGSNEKLFF.

This rearrangement joins TRBV5-6 to TRBJ2-7; TRBD2 matches 10 bases. The V gene's germline CDR1 is SGHDT and CDR2 YYEEEE. The CDR3 consists of 18 residues. V lost 4 bases and J lost 1; bases outside the gene matches: 14. Here the CDR3 reads CASSPTSISGGASYEQYV. CDR3 nucleotides: TGTGCCAGCAGCCCCACATCGATAAGCGGGGGGGCTTCCTACGAGCAGTACGTC.

This rearrangement joins TRBV19 to TRBJ1-3; TRBD1 is a possible D gene (6 bases). This CDR3 is built from 14 residues. Germline V lookup: CDR1 LNHDA, CDR2 SQIVND (reference sequence). V was cut by 8 bases and J by 0 bases, with 11 bases left in between. CDR3 DNA sequence: TGTGCCAGTGGGACACCCTTCTCTGGAAACACCATATATTTT. This translates into CASGTPFSGNTIYF.

The rearrangement links TRBV7-2 to TRBJ2-1; TRBD2 aligns across 10 bases. Germline CDR1 and CDR2: SGHTA and FQGNSA. CDR3 length equals 18 residues. The V and J ends lost 5 bases and 1 base, in that order; junction bases with no gene match: 11. CDR3 protein: CASSPPGSGGASYNEQFF. The CDR3 coding sequence is TGTGCCAGCAGCCCCCCGGGCAGCGGGGGGGCTTCCTACAATGAGCAGTTCTTC.